The subject of this entry is one T cell receptor (beta chain). The study based diagnoses on clinical symptoms, serum thyroxine and TRAb, thyroid ultrasound and orbital computed tomography. This specimen belongs to a study of T cells in Graves' hyperthyroidism and ophthalmopathy. Background on the study: Before treatment of any kind, peripheral blood was taken at initial diagnosis.

RNA transcripts yielded amplified TCR beta CDR3 regions. TCR CDR3 regions were first amplified by RT-PCR with HTBI primers. TCRdb ran MiXCR on the multiplex PCR reads and lists one entry per CDR3 protein. This sample carries 300,000 to 450,000 distinct CDR3 sequences, approximately 15% of them seen once, and the ten largest clones take around 20%. V dropped 5 bases and J dropped 7 bases, with 18 bases sitting between them. The CDR3 extends over 16 amino acids. Germline CDR1 is SGHAT and CDR2 is FQNNGV. The clonotype originates from a man under 40 with Graves' hyperthyroidism that later progressed to Graves' ophthalmopathy. The sequenced sample was blood. The V gene is TRBV11-2, the J gene TRBJ1-6; D perhaps matches TRBD1 (6 bases). CDR3 nucleotide sequence: TGTGCCAGCAGCAAGATCAAAGACAGGAAAAATTCACCCCTCCACTTT. It codes for CASSKIKDRKNSPLHF.